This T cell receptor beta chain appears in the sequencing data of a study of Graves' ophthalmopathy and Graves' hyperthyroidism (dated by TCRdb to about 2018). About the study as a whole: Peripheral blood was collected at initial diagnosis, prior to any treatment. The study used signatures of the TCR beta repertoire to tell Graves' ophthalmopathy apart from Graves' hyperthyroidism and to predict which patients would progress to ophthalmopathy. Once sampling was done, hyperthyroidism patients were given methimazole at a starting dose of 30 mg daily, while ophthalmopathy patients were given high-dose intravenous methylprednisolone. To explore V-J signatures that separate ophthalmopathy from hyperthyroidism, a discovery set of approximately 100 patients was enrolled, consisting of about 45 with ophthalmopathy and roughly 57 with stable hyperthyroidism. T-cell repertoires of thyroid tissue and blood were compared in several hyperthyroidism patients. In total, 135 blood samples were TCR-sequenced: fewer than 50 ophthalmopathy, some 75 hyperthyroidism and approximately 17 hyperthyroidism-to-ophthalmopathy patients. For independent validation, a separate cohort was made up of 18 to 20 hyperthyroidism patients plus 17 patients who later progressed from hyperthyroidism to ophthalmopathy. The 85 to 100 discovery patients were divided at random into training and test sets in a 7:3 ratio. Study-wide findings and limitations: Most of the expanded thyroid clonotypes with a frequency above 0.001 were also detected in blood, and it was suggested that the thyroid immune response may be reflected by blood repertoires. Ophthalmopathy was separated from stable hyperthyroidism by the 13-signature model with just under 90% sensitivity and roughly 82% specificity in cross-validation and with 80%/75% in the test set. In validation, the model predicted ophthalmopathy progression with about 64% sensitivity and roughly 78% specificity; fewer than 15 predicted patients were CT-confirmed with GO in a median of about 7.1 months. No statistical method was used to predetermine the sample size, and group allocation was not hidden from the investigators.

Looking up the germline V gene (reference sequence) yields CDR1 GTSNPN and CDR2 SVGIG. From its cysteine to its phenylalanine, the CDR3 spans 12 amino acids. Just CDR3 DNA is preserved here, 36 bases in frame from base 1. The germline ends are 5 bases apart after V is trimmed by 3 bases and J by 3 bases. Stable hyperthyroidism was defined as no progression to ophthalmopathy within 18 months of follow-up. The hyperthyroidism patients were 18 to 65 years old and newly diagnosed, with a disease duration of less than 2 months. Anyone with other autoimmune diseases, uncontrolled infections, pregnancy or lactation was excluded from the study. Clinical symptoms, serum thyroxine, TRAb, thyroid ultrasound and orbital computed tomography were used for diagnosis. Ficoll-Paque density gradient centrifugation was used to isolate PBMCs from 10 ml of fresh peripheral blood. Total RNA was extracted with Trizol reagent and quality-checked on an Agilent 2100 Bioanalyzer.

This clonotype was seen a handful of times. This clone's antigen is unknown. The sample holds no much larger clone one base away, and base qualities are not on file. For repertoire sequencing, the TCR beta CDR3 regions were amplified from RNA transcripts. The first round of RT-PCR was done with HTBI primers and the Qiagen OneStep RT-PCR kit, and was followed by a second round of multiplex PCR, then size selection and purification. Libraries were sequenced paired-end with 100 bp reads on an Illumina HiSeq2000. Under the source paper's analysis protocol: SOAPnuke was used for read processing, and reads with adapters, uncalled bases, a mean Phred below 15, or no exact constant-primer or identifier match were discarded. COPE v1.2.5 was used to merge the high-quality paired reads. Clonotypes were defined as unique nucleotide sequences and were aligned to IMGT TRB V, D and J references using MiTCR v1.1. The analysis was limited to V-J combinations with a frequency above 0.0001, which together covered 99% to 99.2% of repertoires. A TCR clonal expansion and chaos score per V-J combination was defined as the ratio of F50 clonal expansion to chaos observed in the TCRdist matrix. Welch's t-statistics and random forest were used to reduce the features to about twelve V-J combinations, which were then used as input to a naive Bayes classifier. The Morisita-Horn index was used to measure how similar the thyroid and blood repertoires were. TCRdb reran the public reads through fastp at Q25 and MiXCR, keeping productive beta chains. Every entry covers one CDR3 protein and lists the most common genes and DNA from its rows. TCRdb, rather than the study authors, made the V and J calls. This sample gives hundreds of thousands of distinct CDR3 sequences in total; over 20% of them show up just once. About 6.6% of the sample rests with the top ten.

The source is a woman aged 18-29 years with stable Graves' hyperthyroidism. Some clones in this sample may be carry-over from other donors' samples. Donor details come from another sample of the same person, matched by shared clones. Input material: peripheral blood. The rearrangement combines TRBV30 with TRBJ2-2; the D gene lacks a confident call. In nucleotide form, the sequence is TGTGCCTGGAGACCTGACACCGGGGAGCTGTTTTTT. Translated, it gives CAWRPDTGELFF. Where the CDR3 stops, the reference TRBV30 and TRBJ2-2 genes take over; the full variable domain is SQTIHQWPATLVQPVGSPLSLECTVEGTSNPNLYWYRQAAGRGLQLLFYSVGIGQISSEVPQNLSASRPQDRQFILSSKKLLLSDSGFYLCAWRPDTGELFFGEGSRLTVL.